This T cell receptor beta chain stems from a study of T cell changes during pregnancy in multiple sclerosis. Clones were read by immunoSEQ multiplex PCR, and TCRdb kept only the in-frame ones, dropping some. The table lists 65,000 to 85,000 clones, 94% of them singletons. The sequenced sample was peripheral blood, obtained in the second trimester of pregnancy. This TCR was recovered from a female donor in good health, enrolled as a control in a pregnancy study.

This chain's CDR3 is CASALGVHEQFF. Written as DNA, the CDR3 is TGTGCCTCTGCGCTAGGGGTCCATGAGCAGTTCTTC. This chain joins TRBV27 and TRBJ2-1; perhaps TRBD1 as D (5 bases). In germline, CDR1 is MNHEY, CDR2 SMNVEV (reference sequence). Trimming stripped 11 bases from V and 8 bases from J, with 16 bases between. The CDR3 contains 12 residues.